These 27 T cell receptor beta chains were sequenced from one sample in a study of cytomegalovirus exposure and HLA in healthy donors. The PCR employed 60 Vbeta primers together with 13 Jbeta primers. Some clones are missing from TCRdb's copy, which holds only in-frame ones; the method was immunoSEQ multiplex PCR. The sample includes roughly 63,000 clones, approximately 71% of them seen just once. Sequenced: PBMCs. Receptors were obtained from a man over 45 in good health and CMV-seropositive.

The chain carries TRBV28 and TRBJ1-5; 9 nucleotides match TRBD1. J was trimmed by 7 bases and V by 4 bases; bases with no gene match: 8. Germline V gene sequence: CDR1 MDHEN, CDR2 SYDVKM. There are 15 residues in the CDR3. CDR3 DNA: TGTGCCAGCAGTTCTGTACAGGGGGCAAGGCAGCCCCAGCATTTT. Translated: CASSSVQGARQPQHF.

The V and J genes are TRBV19 and TRBJ2-2, with TRBD2 matching over 14 bases. Germline trimming cut 5 bases from V and 5 bases from J; bases unmatched to any gene: 7. Germline lookup yields CDR1 LNHDA and CDR2 SQIVND (reference sequence). The CDR3 contains 17 residues. In DNA form, the CDR3 reads TGTGCCAGTAGTGCCGGGACTAGCGGGAGCAATACCGGGGAGCTGTTTTTT. Encoded protein: CASSAGTSGSNTGELFF.

The rearrangement links TRBV5-1 to TRBJ2-2, with D possibly matching TRBD1 (5 bases). V was clipped by 4 bases and J by 5 bases, with 12 bases between them. There are 14 residues in the CDR3. Germline V lookup: CDR1 SGHRS, CDR2 YFSETQ. CDR3 bases: TGCGCCAGCAGCCGGATGGGGCAGACCGGGGAGCTGTTTTTT. As protein: CASSRMGQTGELFF.

J is TRBJ2-1 and V is TRBV6-1; 10 bases line up with TRBD2. This CDR3 is 15 amino acids long. Germline CDR1 reads MNHNS; CDR2 reads SASEGT. Losses at the gene ends were 3 bases for V and 4 bases for J; bases not matched to a gene: 3. The CDR3 loop is CASSELAGVYNEQFF. DNA of the CDR3: TGTGCCAGCAGTGAGCTAGCGGGAGTTTACAATGAGCAGTTCTTC.

J is TRBJ1-2 and V is TRBV4-3; D might be TRBD1 (6 bases). Germline V gene data show CDR1 as LGHNA and CDR2 as YSLEER. V lost 1 base and J lost 2, with 8 bases in between. The CDR3 runs to 14 residues. The CDR3 spells CASSQGGLNYGYTF. The CDR3 nucleotides read TGCGCCAGCAGCCAAGGGGGGCTAAACTATGGCTACACCTTC.

The chain has TRBV29-1 and TRBJ2-5, with 12 bases fitting TRBD1. Trimming removed 7 bases from V and 4 bases from J; junction bases left unmatched: 7. The CDR3 is made up of 14 amino acids. CDR1 is SQVTM and CDR2 is ANQGSEA in the germline V gene. The CDR3 reads CSEKRGQGAETQYF. The CDR3 DNA reads TGCAGCGAAAAAAGGGGACAGGGGGCAGAGACCCAGTACTTC.

This sequence joins TRBV6-5 and TRBJ1-3; D remains ambiguous. CDR3 length: 11 amino acids. Germline CDR1 reads MNHEY; CDR2 reads SVGAGI. The germline V and J ends were trimmed by 10 bases and 5 bases, with 9 bases remaining between them. The CDR3 region has the DNA TGTGCCACCAAGTGGCGAAACACCATATATTTT. Protein sequence: CATKWRNTIYF.

This clone was seen a handful of times. This sequence joins TRBV7-2 and TRBJ1-1, with D perhaps TRBD1 (6 bases). Deletions cut 5 bases from V and 8 bases from J, with 15 bases between. CDR1 is SGHTA, CDR2 FQGNSA, per germline. The CDR3 is made up of 13 amino acids. Here the CDR3 DNA reads TGTGCCAGCAGCCTCCTACAGGGCGCAGAAGCTTTCTTT. This sequence encodes CASSLLQGAEAFF.

The genes are TRBV30 and TRBJ2-5; 13 nucleotides match TRBD2. V trimming: 5 bases; J trimming: 1 base; junction bases outside the gene matches: 4. This CDR3 comprises 15 residues. Germline lookup yields CDR1 GTSNPN and CDR2 SVGIG (reference sequence). The CDR3 sequence is CAWEGLAGSQETQYF. The CDR3 bases are TGTGCCTGGGAGGGACTAGCGGGGTCCCAAGAGACCCAGTACTTC.

This sequence joins TRBV29-1 and TRBJ2-5, with 9 bases matching TRBD2. Germline CDR1 SQVTM, CDR2 ANQGSEA. This CDR3 spans 14 amino acids. The junction had 10 bases not matched to a gene; V was cut back by 6 bases and J by 5 bases. The CDR3 DNA is TGCAGCGTAGCTGGCGGGAGGGCCCGGGAGACCCAGTACTTC. Translated: CSVAGGRARETQYF.

The chain employs TRBV25-1 and TRBJ1-6; D gene uncertain. This CDR3 is 15 amino acids long. CDR1 is MGHDK, CDR2 SYGVNS, per germline. V was trimmed by 0 bases and J by 7 bases, leaving 10 bases between them. CDR3 sequence: CASSEYGRLNSPLHF. The CDR3 coding sequence is TGTGCCAGCAGTGAATACGGGAGGCTAAATTCACCCCTCCACTTT.

The genes are TRBV4-1 and TRBJ2-6; possible D gene TRBD2, 5 bases. Germline V gene lookup returns CDR1 MGHRA and CDR2 YSYEKL. This CDR3 is 16 amino acids long. The germline V and J ends were trimmed by 1 base and 2 bases, with 9 bases remaining between them. The CDR3 DNA follows: TGCGCCAGCAGCCAAGGACTACCTCCTGGGGCCAACGTCCTGACTTTC. It codes for CASSQGLPPGANVLTF.

This clone was picked up a small number of times. This chain uses TRBV10-3 with TRBJ1-1; no firm D call. In germline, CDR1 is ENHRY, CDR2 SYGVKD. The length of the CDR3 is 13 residues. The germline V and J ends were trimmed by 2 bases and 1 base, with 5 bases remaining between them. The CDR3 protein is CAISEGKNTEAFF. Written as DNA, the CDR3 is TGTGCCATCAGTGAGGGCAAGAACACTGAAGCTTTCTTT.

This clone was counted between two and nine times. The rearrangement uses TRBV4-3 and TRBJ2-7, with 11 nucleotides matching TRBD1. CDR1 LGHNA and CDR2 YSLEER come from the germline V gene. The J segment lost 2 bases and the V segment lost 1 base, leaving 13 bases of the junction unmatched. This CDR3 has 19 residues. CDR3 sequence: CASSQVQDRGPSMPYEQYF. The CDR3 DNA reads as TGCGCCAGCAGCCAAGTCCAGGACAGGGGGCCGTCGATGCCCTACGAGCAGTACTTC.

V and J are TRBV14 and TRBJ2-1, with TRBD2 identical over 9 bases. Germline V gives CDR1 SGHDN, CDR2 FVKESK. V trimming: 4 bases; J trimming: 8 bases; junction bases outside the gene matches: 9. There are 15 residues in the CDR3. In DNA, the CDR3 is TGTGCCAGCAGCCCGTTGGCTAGCGGGATTGATGAGCAGTTCTTC. Translating it yields CASSPLASGIDEQFF. The whole variable domain, remainder taken from reference TRBV14 and TRBJ2-1, is EAGVTQFPSHSVIEKGQTVTLRCDPISGHDNLYWYRRVMGKEIKFLLHFVKESKQDESGMPNNRFLAERTGGTYSTLKVQPAELEDSGVYFCASSPLASGIDEQFFGPGTRLTVL.

The chain combines TRBV6-1 with TRBJ2-3, with D possibly being TRBD1 (6 bases). Germline V CDR1 and CDR2: MNHNS, SASEGT. V was cut by 7 bases and J by 3 bases, with 14 bases left in between. The CDR3 runs to 14 residues. The CDR3 nucleotides are TGTGCCAGCATGCGGACAGATGGGACAGATACGCAGTATTTT. As protein: CASMRTDGTDTQYF.

J is TRBJ2-5 and V is TRBV9; D gene unclear. Germline lookup yields CDR1 SGDLS and CDR2 YYNGEE. The CDR3 runs 15 residues. Trimming took off 0 bases at V and 2 bases at J, with 11 bases between the two ends. The CDR3 spells CASSVEAGEQETQYF. The DNA for the CDR3 is TGTGCCAGCAGCGTAGAGGCCGGAGAGCAAGAGACCCAGTACTTC.

The rearrangement links TRBV7-8 to TRBJ1-4, with 10 bases identical to TRBD1. This CDR3 is 16 amino acids long. With V trimmed by 7 bases and J by 4 bases, 9 bases remained unmatched. Germline values: CDR1 SGHVS, CDR2 FQNEAQ. In DNA, the CDR3 is TGTGCCAGCAACCCGACAGGGGGCGCGGGTAATGAAAAACTGTTTTTT. This codes for CASNPTGGAGNEKLFF.

The chain employs TRBV2 and TRBJ1-2, with TRBD1 as a possible D gene (6 bases). This CDR3 comprises 13 residues. The germline gives CDR1 SNHLY, CDR2 FYNNEI. The V end lost 2 bases, the J end lost 8 bases, and 12 bases lay between the germline ends. CDR3 coding DNA: TGTGCCAGCAGTGAAACAGGGCCGGGGGGCTACACCTTC. Its protein product is CASSETGPGGYTF.

This clone has more than one count but fewer than ten. The V gene is TRBV10-3, the J gene TRBJ2-1; 8 positions match TRBD2. Germline CDR1 reads ENHRY; CDR2 reads SYGVKD. V lost 5 bases and J lost 10; bases outside the gene matches: 4. This CDR3 spans 12 amino acids. The CDR3 here is CAISLLAEEQFF. DNA of the CDR3: TGTGCCATCAGTCTACTAGCGGAGGAGCAGTTCTTC.

This chain links TRBV2 with TRBJ1-5; D is uncertain. The V end lost 5 bases, the J end lost 4 bases, and 12 bases lay between the germline ends. This CDR3 spans 14 amino acids. CDR1 is SNHLY and CDR2 is FYNNEI in the germline V gene. The CDR3 spells CASSLEGRNQPQHF. CDR3 bases: TGTGCCAGCAGTCTAGAGGGTCGGAATCAGCCCCAGCATTTT.

The J gene is TRBJ1-4, the V gene TRBV7-9; D is uncertain. The CDR3 runs 16 residues. V was cut by 2 bases and J by 0 bases, with 10 bases left in between. The germline V gene encodes CDR1 SEHNR and CDR2 FQNEAQ (reference sequence). The CDR3 reads CASSLIRTATNEKLFF. The CDR3 region has the DNA TGTGCCAGCAGCTTAATCAGAACCGCAACTAATGAAAAACTGTTTTTT.

The chain combines TRBV6-5 with TRBJ2-1; weak D call: TRBD2 (6 bases). CDR1 is MNHEY, CDR2 SVGAGI, per germline. The CDR3 sequence is 15 residues long. Deletions cut 5 bases from V and 7 bases from J, with 18 bases between. CDR3 sequence reads: CASSPSRGSVNEQFF. CDR3 coding DNA: TGTGCCAGCAGTCCATCTCGGGGGAGCGTGAATGAGCAGTTCTTC.

The CDR3 spells CASSLPPGGVHEQYF. CDR3 bases: TGTGCCAGCAGCTTGCCCCCTGGGGGGGTCCACGAGCAGTACTTC. The chain joins TRBV5-6 to TRBJ2-7, with 7 bases identical to TRBD2. V lost 1 base to trimming and J lost 5 bases; unmatched junction nucleotides: 9. Germline V gives CDR1 SGHDT, CDR2 YYEEEE. The CDR3 is made up of 15 amino acids. The full variable domain, its missing parts supplied by reference TRBV5-6 and TRBJ2-7, is DAGVTQSPTHLIKTRGQQVTLRCSPKSGHDTVSWYQQALGQGPQFIFQYYEEEERQRGNFPDRFSGHQFPNYSSELNVNALLLGDSALYLCASSLPPGGVHEQYFGPGTRLTVT.

CDR3: CASSLRLAGADTQYF. CDR3 in DNA: TGTGCCAGCAGCTTACGACTAGCGGGAGCAGATACGCAGTATTTT. The chain links TRBV5-8 to TRBJ2-3; 12 bases are shared with TRBD2. Germline V gene data show CDR1 as SGHTS and CDR2 as YDEGEE. The V and J ends lost 2 bases and 4 bases, in that order; junction bases with no gene match: 2. The CDR3 loop spans 15 amino acids. The complete variable domain, with remaining parts taken from reference TRBV5-8 and TRBJ2-3, reads EAGVTQSPTHLIKTRGQQATLRCSPISGHTSVYWYQQALGLGLQFLLWYDEGEERNRGNFPPRFSGRQFPNYSSELNVNALELEDSALYLCASSLRLAGADTQYFGPGTRLTVL.

The chain recombines TRBV4-3 with TRBJ2-7; 10 positions agree with TRBD2. Trimming cost V 0 bases and J 3 bases; bases outside gene matches: 5. There are 16 residues in the CDR3. CDR1 and CDR2 from the germline V gene are LGHNA and YSLEER. CDR3 amino acids: CASSQDLGTSDYEQYF. As DNA, the CDR3 is TGCGCCAGCAGCCAAGATCTGGGGACTAGCGACTACGAGCAGTACTTC.

The chain links TRBV5-1 to TRBJ1-1, with D unresolved. Germline V gene lookup returns CDR1 SGHRS and CDR2 YFSETQ. The V end lost 0 bases, the J end lost 1 base, and 13 bases lay between the germline ends. CDR3 length: 16 residues. CDR3 in DNA: TGCGCCAGCAGCTTGGACAGCCTTCTGGGGAACACTGAAGCTTTCTTT. This encodes CASSLDSLLGNTEAFF.